This T cell receptor (beta chain) is from a study of cytomegalovirus exposure and HLA in healthy donors. Study-level background: The same platform used for the 666 first-cohort repertoires was also used for the 100 to 150 validation repertoires, as a later analysis reported.

The method was immunoSEQ multiplex PCR; TCRdb's version includes in-frame clones alone and lacks a portion of them. The sample holds about 160,000 clones, 75% to 90% seen once. The CDR3 consists of 14 residues. Per germline, CDR1 LNHDA and CDR2 SQIVND (reference sequence). V was trimmed by 2 bases and J by 0 bases, leaving 4 bases between them. Study-wide results and caveats: The study put 150 to 200 TCR beta chains on its list as cytomegalovirus-associated.

Concerning this clone: Its antigen is not known.

The V gene is TRBV19, the J gene TRBJ2-2, with D unclear. Sequencing input: PBMCs. The sequence was obtained from a woman aged 18-29 years in good health and CMV-seronegative. The CDR3 here is CASSILPNTGELFF. Written as DNA, the CDR3 is TGTGCCAGTAGTATACTCCCGAACACCGGGGAGCTGTTTTTT.